This entry concerns a single T cell receptor (beta chain). Antigen unknown. The sample is drawn from a study of cytomegalovirus exposure and HLA in healthy donors. V was clipped by 1 base and J by 5 bases; unmatched bases: 8. Germline loops: CDR1 SGHRS, CDR2 YFSETQ. The CDR3 loop spans 16 amino acids. General observations from the study: In vitro work confirmed that three CMV-associated chains recognize CMV antigens. In a later analysis, CMV-associated beta chains were mostly HLA-associated, it appeared.

Each donor was nominally healthy when sampled (though unrecorded immune exposures were likely). The PCR ran on 60 Vbeta and 13 Jbeta primers. Profiling relied on immunoSEQ multiplex PCR, and the TCRdb table lists in-frame clones only, not all of them. The sample records around 150,000 clones, roughly 79% being singletons. Sequencing input: PBMCs. This chain uses TRBV5-1 with TRBJ2-3, with 9 bases aligning to TRBD2. The origin of this receptor is a woman in her thirties or forties in good health and CMV-seronegative. CDR3 sequence reads: CASSLTSGLSEDTQYF. CDR3 in DNA: TGCGCCAGCAGCTTGACTAGCGGGTTGTCGGAAGATACGCAGTATTTT.